These 9 T cell receptor beta chains were sequenced from one sample in a study of CD8 T cells in ankylosing spondylitis. TCRdb re-derived calls from the 5' RACE reads in MiXCR, one entry per CDR3 protein. The repertoire has about 200,000 distinct CDR3 sequences, more than 10% of them found once; the top ten carry about 17%. The sequenced sample consisted of blood, either unsorted or a sorted T cell fraction (not recorded which). These receptors were collected from a male donor with ankylosing spondylitis or in good health (not recorded which).

This clonotype was counted only a few times. This rearrangement joins TRBV12-3 or TRBV12-4 to TRBJ2-3; tentative D call: TRBD1 (5 bases). V was trimmed by 1 base and J by 4 bases, leaving 12 bases between them. The CDR3 runs to 15 residues. CDR3: CASSLGSGIADTQYF. CDR3 bases: TGTGCCAGCAGTTTAGGGTCAGGGATCGCAGATACGCAGTATTTT.

This clonotype appeared many times. The chain carries TRBV5-1 and TRBJ2-1; 7 bases are a match to TRBD2. This CDR3 comprises 14 residues. V lost 3 bases and J lost 7; bases outside the gene matches: 7. Germline loops: CDR1 SGHRS, CDR2 YFSETQ. As DNA, the CDR3 is TGCGCCAGCAGCTCCGGACTAGGTAGTAATGAGCAGTTCTTC. As protein: CASSSGLGSNEQFF.

The table lists this clonotype with many counts. This chain joins TRBV12-3 or TRBV12-4 and TRBJ1-5; 7 bases match TRBD1. This CDR3 comprises 13 residues. The junction had 0 bases not matched to a gene; V was cut back by 5 bases and J by 2 bases. Written as DNA, the CDR3 is TGTGCCAGCAGTGGACAGGGCAATCAGCCCCAGCATTTT. Translation gives CASSGQGNQPQHF.

This clonotype came up a few times. The rearrangement joins TRBV20-1 to TRBJ1-2; possibly TRBD1 for D (6 bases). This CDR3 spans 14 amino acids. Trimming left V 3 bases short and J 2 bases short, with 13 bases between. The germline V gene has CDR1 DFQATT and CDR2 SNEGSKA (reference sequence). The CDR3 bases are TGCAGTGCTAGCGGGGGGCGCAGCAACTATGGCTACACCTTC. Translating gives CSASGGRSNYGYTF.

This clonotype was detected only a few times. This chain joins TRBV7-9 and TRBJ2-1; D gene unclear. Germline CDR1 and CDR2: SEHNR and FQNEAQ (reference sequence). This CDR3 has 15 residues. Trimming took 4 bases from V and 9 from J, leaving 19 bases between them. In nucleotides, the CDR3 is TGTGCCAGCAGCTCCCCCCGGCAGGTTCGGACTGAGCAGTTCTTC. It translates to CASSSPRQVRTEQFF.

The chain links TRBV5-1 to TRBJ1-2, with D perhaps matching TRBD1 (6 bases). The germline V gene encodes CDR1 SGHRS and CDR2 YFSETQ. This CDR3 is built from 15 residues. The V end lost 2 bases, the J end lost 2 bases, and 13 bases lay between the germline ends. CDR3 residues: CASSFSDSLNYGYTF. The DNA for the CDR3 is TGCGCCAGCAGCTTCTCGGACAGTCTGAACTATGGCTACACCTTC.

This clonotype was counted between two and nine times. The V and J genes are TRBV7-9 and TRBJ1-1; D is unclear. Trimming took 2 bases from V and 1 from J, leaving 8 bases between them. Germline CDR1 reads SEHNR; CDR2 reads FQNEAQ (reference sequence). The CDR3 covers 14 residues. Written as DNA, the CDR3 is TGTGCCAGCAGCTTAATCGGGAAGAACACTGAAGCTTTCTTT. Amino acids: CASSLIGKNTEAFF.

V is TRBV7-8 and J is TRBJ2-2, with D perhaps matching TRBD2 (6 bases). Per germline, CDR1 SGHVS and CDR2 FQNEAQ. V was shortened by 0 bases and J by 5 bases, with 13 bases between the two germline ends. The CDR3 sequence is 16 residues long. CDR3 amino acids: CASSLAAGMGTGELFF. CDR3 nucleotides: TGTGCCAGCAGCTTAGCGGCGGGAATGGGAACCGGGGAGCTGTTTTTT.

This clonotype showed up just a few times. The chain couples TRBV12-3 or TRBV12-4 to TRBJ1-1; 8 positions match TRBD1. CDR3 size: 15 residues. The trim removed 1 base at V and 5 bases at J, leaving 6 bases unmatched. The CDR3 loop reads CASSLGLTGETEAFF. The CDR3 DNA follows: TGTGCCAGCAGTTTAGGCCTGACAGGGGAGACTGAAGCTTTCTTT.